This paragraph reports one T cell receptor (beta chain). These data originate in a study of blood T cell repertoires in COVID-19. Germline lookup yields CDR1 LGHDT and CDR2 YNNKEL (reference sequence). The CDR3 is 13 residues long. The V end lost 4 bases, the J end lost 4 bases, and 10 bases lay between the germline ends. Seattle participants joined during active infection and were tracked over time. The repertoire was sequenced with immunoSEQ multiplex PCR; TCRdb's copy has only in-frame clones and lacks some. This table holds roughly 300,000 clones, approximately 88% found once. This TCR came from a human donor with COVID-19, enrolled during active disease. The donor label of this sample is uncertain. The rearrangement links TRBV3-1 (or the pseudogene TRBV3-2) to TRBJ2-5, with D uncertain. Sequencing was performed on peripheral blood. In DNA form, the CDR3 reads TGTGCCAGCAGCCCTTCCGGGTTAGAGACCCAGTACTTC. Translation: CASSPSGLETQYF.